The clone carrying this T cell receptor beta chain turned up a few times. TCRdb reanalysed the 5' RACE reads using MiXCR and keeps one entry per CDR3 protein. Of about 57,000 distinct CDR3 sequences listed, 25% to 35% were seen once; the top ten hold around 3.1%. Trimming cost V 4 bases and J 1 base, with 13 bases left between them. The CDR3 is made up of 15 amino acids. Germline loops: CDR1 LGHNA, CDR2 YNFKEQ. Sequencing was done on a sample of tumor-infiltrating memory CD4+ T cells sorted from the breast tumor. The subset here: memory CD4+ T cells, CD4+CD45RO+CD25-. The V call is TRBV4-2, the J call TRBJ1-1, with D perhaps TRBD1 (5 bases). The clonotype comes from a female donor with breast cancer. The CDR3 region has the DNA TGTGCCAGCAGCCCTTTTCGAGGGGCGAACACTGAAGCTTTCTTT. Translation: CASSPFRGANTEAFF.